The 23 T cell receptor beta chains listed next were all sequenced from one sample in a study of T cells after posttransplantation cyclophosphamide. The method was immunoSEQ multiplex PCR; TCRdb's version includes in-frame clones alone and lacks a portion of them. Counted here are 20,000 to 25,000 clones, 70% to 90% occurring once; the ten biggest clones make up about 12%. Treatment was busulfan-fludarabine conditioning, a marrow graft, and cyclophosphamide on days +3 and +4. The material was PBMCs, obtained after allogeneic stem cell transplant with posttransplant cyclophosphamide. These receptors originate from a female patient in her 30s who received an allogeneic stem cell transplant from an unrelated donor, was CMV-positive, and had no GVHD. Among the T cells, some may be from the graft donor.

The chain couples TRBV7-2 to TRBJ2-1; 10 bases line up with TRBD2. This CDR3 is built from 15 residues. After removal of 8 bases from V and 4 bases from J, the junction contained 8 bases not matched to a gene. CDR1 and CDR2 (germline): SGHTA, FQGNSA. CDR3 protein: CASVQRGGRYNEQFF. The DNA of the CDR3 is TGTGCCAGCGTACAGCGGGGGGGCCGTTACAATGAGCAGTTCTTC.

The chain is built from TRBV4-3 and TRBJ1-1; TRBD1 matches at 8 bases. The J segment lost 3 bases and the V segment lost 0 bases, leaving 12 bases of the junction unmatched. The germline CDR1 and CDR2 sequences are LGHNA and YSLEER. The CDR3 covers 18 residues. The CDR3 nucleotides are TGCGCCAGCAGCCAAGATCCGGGCAGGGGGCTAACGGACACTGAAGCTTTCTTT. This translates into CASSQDPGRGLTDTEAFF.

The chain uses TRBV16 and TRBJ1-5; the D is unclear. This CDR3 is built from 15 residues. Trimming pared 1 base from V and 5 bases from J, leaving 12 bases between. The V gene's germline CDR1 is KGHSY and CDR2 FQNENV. The CDR3 loop is CASSQFAGLYQPQHF. The CDR3 DNA sequence: TGTGCCAGCAGCCAATTTGCTGGACTGTATCAGCCCCAGCATTTT.

J is TRBJ2-3 and V is TRBV28; 8 nucleotides match TRBD2. Germline V lookup: CDR1 MDHEN, CDR2 SYDVKM. The CDR3 runs to 16 residues. J lost 2 bases, V lost 4 bases, and 8 bases had no gene match. CDR3 region: CASSSRSGEVTDTQYF. In nucleotides, the CDR3 is TGTGCCAGCAGTTCCCGTAGCGGGGAAGTCACAGATACGCAGTATTTT.

This chain links TRBV30 with TRBJ1-5; 9 bases match TRBD1. Germline lookup yields CDR1 GTSNPN and CDR2 SVGIG (reference sequence). The CDR3 totals 13 residues. J lost 5 bases, V lost 4 bases, and 3 bases had no gene match. The CDR3 DNA sequence: TGTGCCTGGACAACAGGGGGCGATCAGCCCCAGCATTTT. Encoded protein: CAWTTGGDQPQHF.

The chain uses TRBV4-2 and TRBJ2-7, with TRBD1 matching over 9 bases. V was clipped by 4 bases and J by 5 bases; unmatched bases: 6. CDR3 size: 14 residues. Germline values: CDR1 LGHNA, CDR2 YNFKEQ. CDR3 in amino acids: CASSPGDRAHEQYF. CDR3 sequence (DNA): TGTGCCAGCAGCCCCGGGGACAGGGCCCACGAGCAGTACTTC.

This sequence joins TRBV30 and TRBJ2-3; 9 nucleotides align to TRBD1. CDR3 length: 17 residues. The J segment lost 0 bases and the V segment lost 2 bases, leaving 9 bases of the junction unmatched. The V gene's germline CDR1 is GTSNPN and CDR2 SVGIG (reference sequence). The CDR3 is CAWSFLLGTGSTDTQYF. CDR3 nucleotide sequence: TGTGCCTGGAGTTTTCTCCTCGGGACAGGGAGCACAGATACGCAGTATTTT.

The V call is TRBV19, the J call TRBJ2-5, with TRBD1 identical over 8 bases. This CDR3 region has 17 residues. Germline V gives CDR1 LNHDA, CDR2 SQIVND (reference sequence). The junction had 9 bases not matched to a gene; V was cut back by 3 bases and J by 0 bases. CDR3: CASSMGRTGSYQETQYF. The CDR3 nucleotides read TGTGCCAGTAGTATGGGCCGGACAGGGTCTTACCAAGAGACCCAGTACTTC.

The V call is TRBV18, the J call TRBJ2-5, with 8 positions matching TRBD1. This CDR3 contains 16 residues. Germline CDR1 reads KGHSH; CDR2 reads LQKENI. Unmatched junction bases numbered 11, after V lost 6 bases and J lost 2 bases. CDR3 residues: CASSLGQGRGQETQYF. CDR3 DNA sequence: TGTGCCAGCTCCTTAGGACAGGGAAGAGGACAAGAGACCCAGTACTTC.

The chain links TRBV18 to TRBJ2-6; D unclear. This CDR3 has 18 residues. Germline V gives CDR1 KGHSH, CDR2 LQKENI. V was clipped by 1 base and J by 0 bases, with 13 bases between them. CDR3 nucleotides: TGTGCCAGCTCACCACGAAAGAACAGCTTCTCTGGGGCCAACGTCCTGACTTTC. As protein: CASSPRKNSFSGANVLTF.

This rearrangement joins TRBV18 to TRBJ2-5; D is perhaps TRBD1 (6 bases). Trimming took off 3 bases at V and 4 bases at J, with 12 bases between the two ends. Germline lookup yields CDR1 KGHSH and CDR2 LQKENI. The CDR3 loop spans 14 amino acids. CDR3 region: CASSPGRGTETQYF. In nucleotides, the CDR3 is TGTGCCAGCTCACCGGGCAGGGGTACAGAGACCCAGTACTTC.

The V gene is TRBV14, the J gene TRBJ2-7; D gene unclear. Germline V gene data show CDR1 as SGHDN and CDR2 as FVKESK. V shed 1 base and J shed 1 base, with 5 bases lying between them. The CDR3 runs 13 residues. This CDR3 is CASSQVPSYEQYF. In DNA, the CDR3 is TGTGCCAGCAGCCAAGTCCCGTCCTACGAGCAGTACTTC.

The chain recombines TRBV14 with TRBJ2-5; 7 positions match TRBD2. This CDR3 spans 18 amino acids. With 0 bases clipped from V and 1 base from J, the junction kept 11 bases outside the gene matches. Looked up from germline, CDR1 is SGHDN and CDR2 is FVKESK. The CDR3 DNA reads TGTGCCAGCAGCCAAGATTACCTGGAGGGAGGGCTCCAAGAGACCCAGTACTTC. Its translation is CASSQDYLEGGLQETQYF. The full variable domain, in which reference TRBV14 and TRBJ2-5 provide the parts outside the CDR3, is EAGVTQFPSHSVIEKGQTVTLRCDPISGHDNLYWYRRVMGKEIKFLLHFVKESKQDESGMPNNRFLAERTGGTYSTLKVQPAELEDSGVYFCASSQDYLEGGLQETQYFGPGTRLLVL.

The gene calls are TRBV5-1 and TRBJ2-7, with D unresolved. Germline CDR1 is SGHRS and CDR2 is YFSETQ. The CDR3 covers 13 residues. V shed 0 bases and J shed 2 bases, with 6 bases lying between them. The CDR3 DNA reads TGCGCCAGCAGCTTGGCAGGTCCCTACGAGCAGTACTTC. Encoded protein: CASSLAGPYEQYF.

The genes are TRBV27 and TRBJ1-6; no clear D. This CDR3 spans 15 amino acids. V shed 3 bases and J shed 0 bases, with 6 bases lying between them. In germline, CDR1 is MNHEY, CDR2 SMNVEV (reference sequence). Written as DNA, the CDR3 is TGTGCCAGCAGTTTCTGGAGCTCCTATAATTCACCCCTCCACTTT. This sequence encodes CASSFWSSYNSPLHF.

The V and J genes are TRBV6-1 and TRBJ2-7, with D possibly being TRBD1 (6 bases). The CDR3 loop spans 12 amino acids. Germline CDR1 reads MNHNS; CDR2 reads SASEGT. V lost 3 bases, J lost 7 bases, and 10 bases lay in between. CDR3 amino acids: CASSEGAREQYF. The DNA for the CDR3 is TGTGCCAGCAGTGAGGGGGCGCGGGAGCAGTACTTC.

The V call is TRBV5-1, the J call TRBJ2-7; possible D gene TRBD1, 5 bases. Germline V lookup: CDR1 SGHRS, CDR2 YFSETQ. This CDR3 comprises 13 residues. V dropped 2 bases and J dropped 3 bases, with 9 bases sitting between them. The CDR3 DNA reads TGCGCCAGCAGCTTCGACAGCATCTACGAGCAGTACTTC. Its translation is CASSFDSIYEQYF.

CDR3 DNA sequence: TGTGCCAGCAGCTTAGCGGGACAGCTCTACGAGCAGTACTTC. It specifies CASSLAGQLYEQYF. The genes are TRBV7-2 and TRBJ2-7; TRBD1 aligns across 7 bases. After removal of 0 bases from V and 3 bases from J, the junction contained 2 bases not matched to a gene. The CDR3 loop spans 14 amino acids. The germline V gene has CDR1 SGHTA and CDR2 FQGNSA. The whole variable domain, filled in from reference TRBV7-2 and TRBJ2-7, reads GAGVSQSPSNKVTEKGKDVELRCDPISGHTALYWYRQSLGQGLEFLIYFQGNSAPDKSGLPSDRFSAERTGGSVSTLTIQRTQQEDSAVYLCASSLAGQLYEQYFGPGTRLTVT.

The chain employs TRBV19 and TRBJ2-7; TRBD1 aligns across 7 bases. J gave up 2 bases and V 10 bases, and 5 bases lay outside the gene matches. The CDR3 consists of 12 residues. Germline V lookup: CDR1 LNHDA, CDR2 SQIVND (reference sequence). The CDR3 nucleotides read TGTGCCACATCGACAGGGACCTACGAGCAGTACTTC. Translating it yields CATSTGTYEQYF.

This clone appeared a few times. The rearrangement joins TRBV2 to TRBJ1-6; TRBD1 agrees at 8 bases. V was clipped by 6 bases and J by 7 bases; unmatched bases: 8. CDR3 length: 15 amino acids. Germline assignment: CDR1 SNHLY and CDR2 FYNNEI. The CDR3 reads CASSEDRAGNSPLHF. DNA for the CDR3: TGTGCCAGCAGCGAGGACAGGGCCGGGAATTCACCCCTCCACTTT.

The chain joins TRBV5-4 to TRBJ2-1, with 13 nucleotides matching TRBD2. J was trimmed by 6 bases and V by 4 bases; bases with no gene match: 4. CDR3 size: 15 residues. The germline CDR1 and CDR2 sequences are SGHNT and YYREEE (reference sequence). CDR3 in amino acids: CASSPWTSGGNEQFF. CDR3 coding DNA: TGTGCCAGCAGCCCGTGGACTAGCGGGGGCAATGAGCAGTTCTTC.

V is TRBV7-9 and J is TRBJ1-2; TRBD1 matches 7 bases. This CDR3 is 14 amino acids long. The germline V gene encodes CDR1 SEHNR and CDR2 FQNEAQ (reference sequence). The J segment lost 6 bases and the V segment lost 1 base, leaving 5 bases of the junction unmatched. The CDR3 spells CASSLGQGMDGYTF. CDR3 DNA: TGTGCCAGCAGCTTAGGACAGGGTATGGATGGCTACACCTTC.

The chain is built from TRBV28 and TRBJ1-1, with 8 positions matching TRBD1. Germline V gives CDR1 MDHEN, CDR2 SYDVKM. The CDR3 extends over 16 amino acids. Unmatched junction bases numbered 13, after V lost 3 bases and J lost 7 bases. CDR3 nucleotide sequence: TGTGCCAGCAGTTTTAACTCGGGAACAGGGGGGGATGAAGCTTTCTTT. This gives the protein CASSFNSGTGGDEAFF.